A selection of T cell receptor beta chains follows, all from one sample in a study of blood T cell repertoires in COVID-19. Sequencing used immunoSEQ multiplex PCR; TCRdb keeps in-frame clones, though not all of them. Counted here are 200,000 to 250,000 clones, 70% to 90% occurring once; the ten biggest clones make up 10% to 11%. The specimen sequenced was PBMCs or T cells enriched from blood (not recorded which). Receptors were obtained from a man aged 30 to 39 who had recovered from COVID-19. Each CDR3 is given with its conserved first and last residue. The order of the fields is D gene, clone size, J gene, V gene, CDR3 protein, CDR3 DNA. A D gene is named only where the DNA matches it firmly. Rows give clone size only sometimes, using once, few, many, or a class for an expanded clone.

D: -
size: -
J: TRBJ1-2
V: TRBV15
CDR3: CATSRDGRGLDYGYTF
DNA: TGTGCCACCAGCAGAGATGGCAGGGGTCTGGATTATGGCTACACCTTC

D: TRBD1
size: -
J: TRBJ1-5
V: TRBV6-5
CDR3: CASRKEQGAGQPQHF
DNA: TGTGCCAGCAGGAAGGAACAGGGGGCAGGGCAGCCCCAGCATTTT

D: TRBD2
size: -
J: TRBJ2-1
V: TRBV4-2
CDR3: CASSHSGTSGIYNEQFF
DNA: TGTGCCAGCAGCCATTCCGGGACTAGCGGGATTTACAATGAGCAGTTCTTC

D: -
size: -
J: TRBJ1-2
V: TRBV18
CDR3: CASSRGQNYGYTF
DNA: TGTGCCAGCTCAAGGGGACAAAACTATGGCTACACCTTC

D: -
size: -
J: TRBJ1-4
V: TRBV7-8
CDR3: CASSLNQVPEKLFF
DNA: TGTGCCAGCAGCTTAAATCAGGTCCCCGAAAAACTGTTTTTT

D: TRBD1
size: few
J: TRBJ1-1
V: TRBV6-5
CDR3: CASSYSSTSRGRAFF
DNA: TGTGCCAGCAGTTACTCGAGTACGAGTAGGGGGCGAGCTTTCTTT

D: -
size: -
J: TRBJ1-3
V: TRBV4-2
CDR3: CASSQARGNTIYF
DNA: TGTGCCAGCAGCCAAGCTCGGGGAAACACCATATATTTT

D: -
size: -
J: TRBJ2-7
V: TRBV29-1
CDR3: CSVGGYEQYF
DNA: TGCAGCGTTGGAGGCTACGAGCAGTACTTC

D: -
size: -
J: TRBJ2-5
V: TRBV27
CDR3: CASSGIGTQYF
DNA: TGTGCCAGCAGCGGGATCGGGACCCAGTACTTC

D: TRBD1
size: -
J: TRBJ1-5
V: TRBV7-2
CDR3: CASSWTGSSYQPQHF
DNA: TGTGCCAGCAGTTGGACAGGTTCTTCCTATCAGCCCCAGCATTTT

D: TRBD2
size: -
J: TRBJ2-1
V: TRBV7-2
CDR3: CASVEAGGHYNEQFF
DNA: TGTGCCAGCGTCGAGGCGGGGGGCCACTACAATGAGCAGTTCTTC

D: TRBD2
size: -
J: TRBJ2-5
V: TRBV6-5
CDR3: CASTPAGRQETQYF
DNA: TGTGCCAGCACCCCAGCGGGAAGGCAAGAGACCCAGTACTTC

D: TRBD1
size: -
J: TRBJ1-1
V: TRBV19
CDR3: CASSILGQGDTEAFF
DNA: TGTGCCAGTAGTATATTGGGACAGGGAGACACTGAAGCTTTCTTT

D: -
size: -
J: TRBJ1-3
V: TRBV7-9
CDR3: CASSFNSSGNTIYF
DNA: TGTGCCAGCAGCTTCAACAGCTCTGGAAACACCATATATTTT

D: -
size: once
J: TRBJ2-2
V: TRBV28
CDR3: CASSLSKGVELFF
DNA: TGTGCCAGCAGTTTATCGAAGGGGGTTGAGCTGTTTTTT

D: -
size: -
J: TRBJ1-2
V: TRBV24-1
CDR3: CATSDLGQIPNYGYTF
DNA: TGTGCCACCAGTGATTTGGGGCAGATACCTAACTATGGCTACACCTTC

D: -
size: -
J: TRBJ2-2
V: TRBV5-1
CDR3: CASSRDPGTLNTGELFF
DNA: TGCGCCAGCAGCCGGGACCCCGGGACACTTAACACCGGGGAGCTGTTTTTT

D: TRBD1
size: -
J: TRBJ1-1
V: TRBV7-2
CDR3: CASSLAPQGANTEAFF
DNA: TGTGCCAGCAGCTTAGCGCCCCAGGGGGCGAACACTGAAGCTTTCTTT

D: -
size: -
J: TRBJ2-7
V: TRBV19
CDR3: CASSSQGGSSYEQYF
DNA: TGTGCCAGTAGTAGCCAGGGGGGATCCTCCTACGAGCAGTACTTC

D: TRBD2
size: -
J: TRBJ2-3
V: TRBV11-1
CDR3: CASSFGGGADTQYF
DNA: TGTGCCAGCAGCTTCGGGGGAGGGGCAGATACGCAGTATTTT

D: -
size: -
J: TRBJ2-7
V: TRBV3-1/TRBV3-2
CDR3: CASSQGLRWDNSYEQYF
DNA: TGTGCCAGCAGCCAAGGGTTAAGATGGGACAACTCCTACGAGCAGTACTTC

D: TRBD2
size: once
J: TRBJ2-1
V: TRBV29-1
CDR3: CSVEGLAGLSFVSYNEQFF
DNA: TGCAGCGTTGAGGGGCTAGCGGGTCTCTCGTTTGTATCCTACAATGAGCAGTTCTTC

D: -
size: -
J: TRBJ1-1
V: TRBV30
CDR3: CAWSVQGNTEAFF
DNA: TGTGCCTGGAGTGTACAGGGTAACACTGAAGCTTTCTTT

D: -
size: -
J: TRBJ1-5
V: TRBV19
CDR3: CASSMLLQPQHF
DNA: TGTGCCAGTAGTATGCTACTACAGCCCCAGCATTTT

D: -
size: -
J: TRBJ1-5
V: TRBV4-1
CDR3: CASSQTLGSQPQHF
DNA: TGCGCCAGCAGCCAAACCCTAGGATCTCAGCCCCAGCATTTT

D: TRBD2
size: -
J: TRBJ2-1
V: TRBV7-2
CDR3: CASSPGLAGAGIEQFF
DNA: TGTGCCAGCAGCCCAGGACTAGCGGGAGCGGGCATTGAGCAGTTCTTC

D: -
size: -
J: TRBJ2-7
V: TRBV10-3
CDR3: CANKDDSVYEQYF
DNA: TGTGCCAACAAAGATGACAGCGTCTACGAGCAGTACTTC

D: -
size: -
J: TRBJ1-1
V: TRBV21-1
CDR3: CASSFRGAGPTEAFF
DNA: TGTGCCAGCAGCTTCCGAGGGGCGGGGCCCACTGAAGCTTTCTTT

D: -
size: -
J: TRBJ2-3
V: TRBV4-2
CDR3: CASSLATDTQYF
DNA: TGTGCCAGCAGCCTAGCGACAGATACGCAGTATTTT

D: TRBD1
size: -
J: TRBJ1-1
V: TRBV28
CDR3: CASSFAGGNAFF
DNA: TGTGCCAGCAGTTTCGCAGGGGGTAATGCTTTCTTT

D: TRBD1
size: -
J: TRBJ1-2
V: TRBV29-1
CDR3: CSALLDRGGSSYTF
DNA: TGCAGCGCACTATTGGACAGGGGAGGAAGTAGCTACACCTTC

D: -
size: -
J: TRBJ2-7
V: TRBV27
CDR3: CASSTGPGLPAYEQYF
DNA: TGTGCCAGCAGTACCGGTCCGGGATTGCCAGCATACGAGCAGTACTTC